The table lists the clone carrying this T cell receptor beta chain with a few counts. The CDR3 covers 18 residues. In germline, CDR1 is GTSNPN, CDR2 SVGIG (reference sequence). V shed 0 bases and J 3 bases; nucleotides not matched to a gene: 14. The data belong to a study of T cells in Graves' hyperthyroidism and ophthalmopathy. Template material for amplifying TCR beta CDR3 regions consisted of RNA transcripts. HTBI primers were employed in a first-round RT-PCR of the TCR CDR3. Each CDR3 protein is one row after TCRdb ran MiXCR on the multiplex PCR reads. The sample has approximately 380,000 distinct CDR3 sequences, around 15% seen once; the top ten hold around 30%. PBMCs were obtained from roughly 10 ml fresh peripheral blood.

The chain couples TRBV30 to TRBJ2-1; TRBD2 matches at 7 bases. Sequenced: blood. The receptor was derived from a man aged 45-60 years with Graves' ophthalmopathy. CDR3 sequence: CAWSVPLPTSRSYNEQFF. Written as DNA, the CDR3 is TGTGCCTGGAGTGTTCCCCTACCGACTAGCAGGAGCTACAATGAGCAGTTCTTC.